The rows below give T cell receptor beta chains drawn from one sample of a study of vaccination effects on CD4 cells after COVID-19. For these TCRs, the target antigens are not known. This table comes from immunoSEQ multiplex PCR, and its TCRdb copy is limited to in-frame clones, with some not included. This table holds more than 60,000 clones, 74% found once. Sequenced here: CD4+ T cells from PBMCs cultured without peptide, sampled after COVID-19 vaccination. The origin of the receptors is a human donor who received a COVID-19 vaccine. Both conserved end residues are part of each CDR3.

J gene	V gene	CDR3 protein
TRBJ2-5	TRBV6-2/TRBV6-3	CASSYPDHQETQYF
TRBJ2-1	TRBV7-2	CASSSDVSSYNEQFF
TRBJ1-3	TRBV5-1	CANPRWGHDTIYF
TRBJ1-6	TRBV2	CASRAQADSPLHF
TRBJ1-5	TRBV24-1	CATSAASGGNQPQHF
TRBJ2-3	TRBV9	CASGPTGGIGTDTQYF
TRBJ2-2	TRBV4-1	CASSPRTGAGTGELFF
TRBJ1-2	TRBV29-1	CSVDGQDIYTF
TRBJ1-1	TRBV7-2	CASSLTGNTEAFF
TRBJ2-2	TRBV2	CASSSDRMNTGELFF
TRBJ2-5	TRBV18	CASSPFRGQETQYF
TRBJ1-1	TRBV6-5	CASRQGDGTEAFF
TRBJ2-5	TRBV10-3	CASKMGGAGETQYF
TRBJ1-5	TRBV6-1	CASSEAQGTQPQHF
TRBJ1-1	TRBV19	CASSTRTGLNTEAFF
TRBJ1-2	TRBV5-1	CASSSGQSGYTF
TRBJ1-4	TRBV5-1	CASSPGQTYEKLFF
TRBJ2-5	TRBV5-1	CASSFRGGGETQYF
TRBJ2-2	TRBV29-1	CSVELRGTGELFF
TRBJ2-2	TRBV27	CASSDDSPIRKGTGELFF
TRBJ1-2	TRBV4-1	CASSQAGGLIYGYTF
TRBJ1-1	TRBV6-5	CASRNSLNTEAFF
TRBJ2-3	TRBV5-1	CASSEGGVGTDTQYF